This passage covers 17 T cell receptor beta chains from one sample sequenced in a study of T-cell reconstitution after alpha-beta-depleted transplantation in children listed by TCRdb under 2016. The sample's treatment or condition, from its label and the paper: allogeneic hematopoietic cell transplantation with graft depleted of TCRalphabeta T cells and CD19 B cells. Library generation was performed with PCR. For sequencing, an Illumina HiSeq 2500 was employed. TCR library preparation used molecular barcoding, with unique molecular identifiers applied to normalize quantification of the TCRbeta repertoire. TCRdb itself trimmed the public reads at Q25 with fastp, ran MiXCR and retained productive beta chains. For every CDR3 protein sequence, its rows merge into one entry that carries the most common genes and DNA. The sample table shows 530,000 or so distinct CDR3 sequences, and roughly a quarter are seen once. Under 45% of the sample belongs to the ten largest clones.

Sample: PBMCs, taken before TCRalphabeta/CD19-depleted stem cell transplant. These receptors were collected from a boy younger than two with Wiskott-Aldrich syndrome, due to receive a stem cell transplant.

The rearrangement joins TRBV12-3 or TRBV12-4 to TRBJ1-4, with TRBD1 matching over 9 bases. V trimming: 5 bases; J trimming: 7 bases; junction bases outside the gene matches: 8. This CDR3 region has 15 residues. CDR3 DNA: TGTGCCAGCAGTCTCGGACAGGGGCGAAGTGAAAAACTGTTTTTT. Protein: CASSLGQGRSEKLFF.

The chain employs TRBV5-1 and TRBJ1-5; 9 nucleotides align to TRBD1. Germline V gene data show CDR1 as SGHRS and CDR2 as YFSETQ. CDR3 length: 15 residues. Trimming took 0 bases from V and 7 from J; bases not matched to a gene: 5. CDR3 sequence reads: CASSLGDRDEQPQHF. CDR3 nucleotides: TGCGCCAGCAGCTTGGGGGACAGGGATGAACAGCCCCAGCATTTT.

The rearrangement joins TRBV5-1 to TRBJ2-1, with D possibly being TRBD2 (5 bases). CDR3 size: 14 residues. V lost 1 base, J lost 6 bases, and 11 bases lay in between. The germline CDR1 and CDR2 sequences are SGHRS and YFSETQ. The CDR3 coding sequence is TGCGCCAGCAGCTTGATAGGACTTCTCAATGAGCAGTTCTTC. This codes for CASSLIGLLNEQFF. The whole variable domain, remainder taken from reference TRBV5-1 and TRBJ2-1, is KAGVTQTPRYLIKTRGQQVTLSCSPISGHRSVSWYQQTPGQGLQFLFEYFSETQRNKGNFPGRFSGRQFSNSRSEMNVSTLELGDSALYLCASSLIGLLNEQFFGPGTRLTVL.

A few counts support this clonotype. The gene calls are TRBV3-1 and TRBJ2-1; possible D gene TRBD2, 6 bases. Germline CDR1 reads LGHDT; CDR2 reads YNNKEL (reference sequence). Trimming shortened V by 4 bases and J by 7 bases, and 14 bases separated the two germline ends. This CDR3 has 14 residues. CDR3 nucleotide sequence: TGTGCCAGCAGCCGGGCCTCAGGAGGGAATGAGCAGTTCTTC. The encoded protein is CASSRASGGNEQFF.

CDR3 coding DNA: TGTGCCTTGGGGACTTCGGCCCGGGCTCAAGAGACCCAGTACTTC. Translating gives CALGTSARAQETQYF. The rearrangement joins TRBV30 to TRBJ2-5, with D maybe TRBD2 (6 bases). The germline gives CDR1 GTSNPN, CDR2 SVGIG (reference sequence). The CDR3 contains 15 residues. V was trimmed by 7 bases and J by 2 bases, leaving 20 bases between them.

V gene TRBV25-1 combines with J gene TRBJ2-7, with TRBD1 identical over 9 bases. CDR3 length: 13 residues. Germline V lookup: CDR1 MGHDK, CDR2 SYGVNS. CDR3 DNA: TGTGCTACCCGAGACAGGGGGTCCCACGAGCAGTACTTC. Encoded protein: CATRDRGSHEQYF.

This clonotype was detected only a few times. CDR3 region: CASSLAHTEAFF. The CDR3 DNA reads TGTGCCAGCAGCTTGGCCCACACTGAAGCTTTCTTT. The chain employs TRBV5-6 and TRBJ1-1; D is ambiguous. The CDR3 extends over 12 amino acids. Germline values: CDR1 SGHDT, CDR2 YYEEEE. V was trimmed by 0 bases and J by 3 bases, leaving 3 bases between them. Together with reference TRBV5-6 and TRBJ1-1, the CDR3 gives the full variable domain: DAGVTQSPTHLIKTRGQQVTLRCSPKSGHDTVSWYQQALGQGPQFIFQYYEEEERQRGNFPDRFSGHQFPNYSSELNVNALLLGDSALYLCASSLAHTEAFFGQGTRLTVV.

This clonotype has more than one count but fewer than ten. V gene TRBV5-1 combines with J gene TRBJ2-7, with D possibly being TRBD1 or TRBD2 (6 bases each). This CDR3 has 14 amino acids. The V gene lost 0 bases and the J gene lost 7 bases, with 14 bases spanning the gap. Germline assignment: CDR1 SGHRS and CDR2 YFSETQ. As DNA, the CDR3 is TGCGCCAGCAGCTTGGCGACAGGACTATATGAGCAGTACTTC. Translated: CASSLATGLYEQYF.

This chain's CDR3 is CASSSLEAEQFF. The CDR3 DNA follows: TGTGCCAGCAGCTCCTTGGAGGCTGAGCAGTTCTTC. V usage is TRBV7-2 and J usage is TRBJ2-1, with a tentative D call TRBD2 (5 bases). This CDR3 has 12 residues. Germline assignment: CDR1 SGHTA and CDR2 FQGNSA. V was shortened by 4 bases and J by 9 bases, with 10 bases between the two germline ends.

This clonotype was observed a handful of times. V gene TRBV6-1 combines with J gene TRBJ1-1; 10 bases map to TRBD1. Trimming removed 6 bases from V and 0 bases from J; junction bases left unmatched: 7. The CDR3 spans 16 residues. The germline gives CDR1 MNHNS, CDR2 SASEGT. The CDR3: CASSPTGGRMNTEAFF. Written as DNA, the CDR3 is TGTGCCAGCAGCCCGACAGGGGGCAGGATGAACACTGAAGCTTTCTTT.

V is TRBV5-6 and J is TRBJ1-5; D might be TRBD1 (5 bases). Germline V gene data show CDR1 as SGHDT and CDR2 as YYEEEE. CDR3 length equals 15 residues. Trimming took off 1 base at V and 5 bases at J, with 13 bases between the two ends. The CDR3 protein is CASSLRGVGDQPQHF. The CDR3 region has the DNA TGTGCCAGCAGCTTGAGAGGGGTCGGGGATCAGCCCCAGCATTTT.

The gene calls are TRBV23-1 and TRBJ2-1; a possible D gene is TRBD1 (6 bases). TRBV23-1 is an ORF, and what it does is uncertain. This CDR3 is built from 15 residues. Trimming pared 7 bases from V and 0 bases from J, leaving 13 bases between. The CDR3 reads CASILDRSSYNEQFF. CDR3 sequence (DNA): TGCGCCAGCATCCTAGACAGGAGCTCCTACAATGAGCAGTTCTTC.

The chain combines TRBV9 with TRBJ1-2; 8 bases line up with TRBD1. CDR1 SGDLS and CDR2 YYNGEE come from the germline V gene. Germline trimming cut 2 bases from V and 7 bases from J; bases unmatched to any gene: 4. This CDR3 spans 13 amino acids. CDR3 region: CASSVGQGSGYTF. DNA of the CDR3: TGTGCCAGCAGCGTTGGACAGGGAAGTGGCTACACCTTC.

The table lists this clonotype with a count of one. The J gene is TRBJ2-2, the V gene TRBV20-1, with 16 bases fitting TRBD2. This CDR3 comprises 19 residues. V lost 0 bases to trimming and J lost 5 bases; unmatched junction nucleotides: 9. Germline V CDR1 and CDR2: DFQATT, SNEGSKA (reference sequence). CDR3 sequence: CSAREGPGLAGGRTGELFF. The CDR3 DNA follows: TGCAGTGCTAGAGAGGGTCCGGGACTAGCGGGAGGGCGGACCGGGGAGCTGTTTTTT.

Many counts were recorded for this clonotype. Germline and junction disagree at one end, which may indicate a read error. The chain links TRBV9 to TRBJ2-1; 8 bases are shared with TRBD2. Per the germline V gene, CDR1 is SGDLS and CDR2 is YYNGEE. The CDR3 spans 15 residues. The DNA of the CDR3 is TGCGCCAGCAGTGGAACTAGCGGTTCCTACAATGAGCAGTTCTTC. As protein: CASSGTSGSYNEQFF.

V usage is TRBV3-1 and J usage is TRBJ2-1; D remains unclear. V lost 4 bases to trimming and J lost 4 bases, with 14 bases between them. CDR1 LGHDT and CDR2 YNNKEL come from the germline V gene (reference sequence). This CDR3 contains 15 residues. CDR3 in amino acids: CASSPAGYDYNEQFF. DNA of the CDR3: TGTGCCAGCAGCCCGGCCGGATACGATTACAATGAGCAGTTCTTC.

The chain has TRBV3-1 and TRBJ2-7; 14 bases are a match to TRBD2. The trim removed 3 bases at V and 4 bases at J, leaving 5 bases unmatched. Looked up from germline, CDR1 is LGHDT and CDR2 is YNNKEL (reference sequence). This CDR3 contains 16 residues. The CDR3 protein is CASSHRLAGGPYEQYF. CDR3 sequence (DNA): TGTGCCAGCAGCCACAGACTAGCGGGAGGGCCATACGAGCAGTACTTC.